The entry below gives a single TCR beta chain sequence along with its context. Its specificity is unknown. Here immunoSEQ multiplex PCR was the method, and the copy in TCRdb shows in-frame clones only, minus some. Here the sample spans approximately 16,000 clones, roughly three fifths being singletons. These data come from a study of graft-versus-host responses after intestinal transplantation. Study summary: As for transplant type, recipients had multivisceral, liver-intestinal, or isolated intestinal grafts. Once they had received anti-thymocyte globulin induction, all recipients took tacrolimus and steroids for approximately three years.

Study-wide results and caveats: The recipient marrow held GvH clones, and some of them showed up first in ileum or blood.

Intraepithelial plus lamina propria lymphocytes were released by processing graft tissue. This TCR was sampled from a human patient who received an intestinal transplant, so some T cells may come from the graft donor. The material sequenced was ileum tissue, taken 524 days after transplant.

In DNA, the CDR3 is TGCGCCAGCAGCTTGGCCGGGACAGGGGCGGACTATGGCTACACCTTC. It specifies CASSLAGTGADYGYTF. The chain uses TRBV5-1 and TRBJ1-2; 10 bases fit TRBD1. CDR1 is SGHRS, CDR2 YFSETQ, per germline. Trimming cost V 0 bases and J 3 bases; bases outside gene matches: 5. There are 16 residues in the CDR3.